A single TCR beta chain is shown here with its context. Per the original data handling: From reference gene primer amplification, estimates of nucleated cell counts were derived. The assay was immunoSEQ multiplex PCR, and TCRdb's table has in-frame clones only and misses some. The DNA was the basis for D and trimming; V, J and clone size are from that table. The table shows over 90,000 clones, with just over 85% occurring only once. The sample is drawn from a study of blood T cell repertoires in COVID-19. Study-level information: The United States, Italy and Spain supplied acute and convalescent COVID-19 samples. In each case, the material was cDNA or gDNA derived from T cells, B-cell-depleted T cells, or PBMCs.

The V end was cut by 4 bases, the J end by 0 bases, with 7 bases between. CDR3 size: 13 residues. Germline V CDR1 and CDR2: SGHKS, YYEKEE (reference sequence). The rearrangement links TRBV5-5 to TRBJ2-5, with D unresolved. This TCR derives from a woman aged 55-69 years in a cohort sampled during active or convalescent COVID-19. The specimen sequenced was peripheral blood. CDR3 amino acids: CASSEAYQETQYF. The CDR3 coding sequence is TGTGCCAGCAGCGAAGCGTACCAAGAGACCCAGTACTTC.